This T cell receptor (beta chain) is drawn from a study of PD-1 blockade in classical Hodgkin lymphoma. Comment on this clone: Antigen specificity is unknown.

Documented time point: cycle 4 day 1 (C4D1), after six to seven weeks of nivolumab. After autologous stem cell transplantation all patients relapsed, and prior brentuximab vedotin exposure differed between cohorts. Study-wide points: At baseline, newly diagnosed patients reportedly showed less TCR diversity than healthy donors.

The table came from immunoSEQ multiplex PCR; TCRdb's copy has only in-frame clones and leaves some out. Among fewer than 50,000 clones listed, roughly 78% were seen once. The CDR3 covers 18 residues. The ends were cut back, 4 bases at V and 5 bases at J, with 21 bases in the middle. Germline V gene sequence: CDR1 MNHNS, CDR2 SASEGT. Sequenced here: peripheral blood mononuclear cells (PBMCs), sampled before the fourth cycle of nivolumab. The chain recombines TRBV6-1 with TRBJ2-6; no firm D call. The sequence came from a human donor with classical Hodgkin lymphoma. In DNA, the CDR3 is TGTGCCAGCAGTGTTTTTCTCTCTATGCAAAGTCGGGCCAACGTCCTGACTTTC. Translated, it gives CASSVFLSMQSRANVLTF.